One TCR beta chain is described in this entry. No antigen is known for it. Germline V gene lookup returns CDR1 SGHVS and CDR2 FQNEAQ. With 5 bases removed from V and 6 bases from J, the gap between germline ends came to 10 bases. The CDR3 covers 13 residues. Some clones are missing from TCRdb's copy, which holds only in-frame ones; the method was immunoSEQ multiplex PCR. Seen here are roughly 59,000 clones, 78% observed once, and the top ten hold 2%. Expansion of antigen-specific CD4+ T cells with viral peptide pools was carried out by the ViraFEST assay before sequencing. The culture ran for 10 to 11 days, and then CD4+ T cells were isolated. BNT162b2 vaccine or mRNA-1273 vaccine was given to participants in two doses. Wells each received more than 1.5 million PBMC, cultured with about 9.3 IU/ml IL-2 and around 10 ug/ml peptides. Fresh IL-2-containing medium replaced half the medium on days 3 and 7.

The record originates from a study of vaccination effects on CD4 cells after COVID-19. Study-wide results and limits: Infection-derived and vaccine-derived clones contracted markedly late after vaccination.

The starting material was CD4+ T cells from PBMCs cultured with HCoV-OC43 spike peptides, obtained after COVID-19 vaccination. Subset specified: HCoV-OC43 spike overlapping peptide pool stimulation. This chain connects TRBV7-8 to TRBJ1-4, with D unresolved. This TCR came from a human donor who received a COVID-19 vaccine. The CDR3 region has the DNA TGTGCCAGCAGCCCTCGCCTCTATGAAAAACTGTTTTTT. Translated: CASSPRLYEKLFF.